Below, one TCR beta chain is given with its context. What antigen it recognizes has not been identified. No base qualities exist here, and no much larger clone lies one base off it. To sequence the TCRbeta CDR3 region, genomic DNA was isolated from the sorted cells. TCRbeta CDR3 regions were sequenced using the immunoSEQ Assay. This immuneACCESS table, as held by TCRdb, lists in-frame sequences with V and J called but not all clones. Of the missing ones, under half trace to an unresolved V gene in checked studies; the others have no known cause. The sample has tens of thousands of clones on record, over 80% of them singletons. Of the sample, 25% to 35% falls within the top ten clones. Patients with a history of autoimmune disease or receiving systemic immunosuppression were excluded from the trial. Peripheral blood for TCR sequencing was drawn from every dose cohort at baseline, at cycle 4 day 1 and at cycle 7 day 1. Samples were obtained from an open-label, multicenter, first-in-human phase I dose-escalation trial of ivuxolimab. The trial enrolled adults with locally advanced or metastatic head and neck squamous cell, hepatocellular, melanoma or renal cell carcinoma. Before TCR sequencing, CD4+ T cells and CD8+ T cells were sorted from peripheral blood as separate populations.

This specimen belongs to a study of OX40 agonist ivuxolimab in advanced cancers. About the full investigation: Ivuxolimab was a fully human IgG2 agonistic monoclonal antibody targeting the costimulatory receptor OX40 (CD134). A male proportion of almost 85% and a mean age of around 60 years, ranging from 23 to 79, were recorded for the dose-escalation cohort. Peripheral TCRbeta sequencing was intended to test whether TCR sequence diversity was altered and clonal T-cell expansion was caused by ivuxolimab. Partial responses were achieved by three dose-escalation patients, of whom one had hepatocellular carcinoma and two had cutaneous melanoma. The paper reports the monotherapy dose-escalation portion (N of about 47 patients) of the phase I ivuxolimab trial. Intravenous ivuxolimab was administered to patients every 2 weeks at six dose levels: 0.01, 0.1, 0.3, 1.5, 3 and 10 mg/kg. Among the 52 dose-escalation patients, approximately 20 had hepatocellular carcinoma, 15 melanoma, 9 renal cell carcinoma and 9 head and neck cancer. Patients were allowed to have had prior anti-PD-1, anti-PD-L1 or anti-CTLA-4 therapy, and more than 35% of the dose-escalation patients had been treated with checkpoint inhibitors.

Clipping removes 1 base from V and 1 base from J, with 10 as the unmatched junction base count. Taken from the germline V gene, the CDR1 and CDR2 loops are ENHRY and SYGVKD. There are 18 amino acids in the CDR3, from cysteine to phenylalanine inclusive. The CDR3 DNA has 54 bases and is translated from base 1. What the work shows at the level of the full study, not this receptor alone: In the 0.1-3.0 mg/kg groups, partial responders were among the patients with the lowest normalized peripheral clonal expansion, particularly in CD8+ T cells. At doses from 0.1 to 3.0 mg/kg, clonal expansion was seen in both CD4+ and CD8+ blood T cells between baseline and week 6. Low levels of normalized T-cell clonal expansion were also seen in some nonresponding patients. After ivuxolimab, more expanded clones were found on average in CD8+ T cells than in CD4+ T cells. The antigen specificity of the clonally expanded peripheral T cells was not determined.

This receptor was taken from an adult with an advanced solid tumor such as melanoma, head and neck, liver or kidney cancer. The receptor chain draws on TRBV10-3 and TRBJ2-4, with TRBD2 matching 7 junction bases. The source was CD4+ or CD8+ T cells sorted from blood, collected in a trial of the OX40 agonist ivuxolimab. The CDR3 in this case is CAISEWEGFQPAKNIQYF. In nucleotides, the sequence is TGTGCCATCAGTGAGTGGGAGGGTTTTCAACCGGCCAAAAACATTCAGTACTTC.